Sequencing of this T cell receptor (beta chain) was carried out in a study of T cell repertoires in cytomegalovirus infection. Looking at the study overall: Newly reported HLA-C-restricted and thoroughly characterized HLA-B-restricted CMV epitopes were employed. Both a matching HLA type and CMV infection were indicated by public TCR beta signatures.

Germline CDR1 and CDR2: SEHNR and FQNEAQ (reference sequence). The CDR3 runs to 13 residues. V shed 10 bases, J shed 7 bases, and the junction held 10 bases outside the gene matches. TCRdb re-called the reads through MiXCR, storing one row per CDR3 protein. The sample holds about 71,000 distinct CDR3 sequences, approximately 22% seen once. Findings and limits, study-wide: HLA-C-restricted CMV clonotypes gave the most frequent clonotype in two of eight donors. Cumulative frequency of public TCR beta families picked out carriers of CMV plus the relevant HLA.

About this clonotype itself: Its antigen is not identified.

This chain joins TRBV7-9 and TRBJ2-1; 7 bases agree with TRBD2. The starting material was CD8+ T cells from cultured PBMCs, obtained from culture after CMV antigen stimulation. The source is a human donor in good health (CMV status not recorded). Some clones in this sample may be carry-over from other donors' samples. The CDR3 protein is CATMVGGANEQFF. The CDR3 region has the DNA TGTGCCACGATGGTGGGAGGGGCGAATGAGCAGTTCTTC.